This T cell receptor beta chain is from a study of neurological immune-mediated disorders. TCRdb redid the calling of the 5' RACE reads with MiXCR, one entry per CDR3 protein. Of roughly 50,000 distinct CDR3 sequences in the sample, around 10% are singletons; the top ten hold approximately 5%. The CDR3 contains 18 residues. Trimming removed 6 bases at V and 2 bases at J, with 22 bases between. This clonotype showed up many times. This TCR came from a man aged 70 or older with HTLV-1-associated myelopathy (HAM/TSP). Sequencing input: PBMCs. The gene calls are TRBV12-3 or TRBV12-4 and TRBJ2-2, with D perhaps given as TRBD1 or TRBD2 (5 bases each). CDR3 sequence reads: CASSPAIATEVNTGELFF. CDR3 coding DNA: TGTGCCAGCAGCCCTGCGATAGCGACAGAAGTAAACACCGGGGAGCTGTTTTTT.